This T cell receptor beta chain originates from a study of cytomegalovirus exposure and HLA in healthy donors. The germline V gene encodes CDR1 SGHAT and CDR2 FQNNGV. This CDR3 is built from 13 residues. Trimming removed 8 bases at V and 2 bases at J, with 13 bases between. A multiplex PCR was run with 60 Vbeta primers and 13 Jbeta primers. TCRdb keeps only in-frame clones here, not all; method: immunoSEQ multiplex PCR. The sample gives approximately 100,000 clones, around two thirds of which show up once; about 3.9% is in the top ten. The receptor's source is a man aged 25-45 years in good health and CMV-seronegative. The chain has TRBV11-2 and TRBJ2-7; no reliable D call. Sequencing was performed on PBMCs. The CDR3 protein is CASSQVRPYEQYF. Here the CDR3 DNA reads TGTGCCAGCTCTCAGGTCCGTCCCTACGAGCAGTACTTC.